This paragraph covers one TCR beta chain sequence. With V trimmed by 1 base and J by 5 bases, 11 bases remained unmatched. The CDR3 totals 16 residues. Germline-derived CDR1 and CDR2 are GTSNPN and SVGIG (reference sequence). With random hexamers, reverse transcription was performed on about 0.5 to 1 ug of RNA. Using its own MiXCR run on the immunoSEQ multiplex PCR reads, TCRdb lists one record per CDR3 protein. The sample holds 150,000 or so distinct CDR3 sequences, approximately 95% seen once. These data are taken from a study of CD8 T cells in Susac syndrome. The material sequenced was CD4+ T cells from PBMCs. This receptor was obtained from a human donor with Susac syndrome. The chain employs TRBV30 and TRBJ2-5; 9 positions agree with TRBD2. CDR3 nucleotides: TGTGCCTGGAGTGCCCTGCGGGGGGGCCCTCGGGAGACCCAGTACTTC. This gives the protein CAWSALRGGPRETQYF.